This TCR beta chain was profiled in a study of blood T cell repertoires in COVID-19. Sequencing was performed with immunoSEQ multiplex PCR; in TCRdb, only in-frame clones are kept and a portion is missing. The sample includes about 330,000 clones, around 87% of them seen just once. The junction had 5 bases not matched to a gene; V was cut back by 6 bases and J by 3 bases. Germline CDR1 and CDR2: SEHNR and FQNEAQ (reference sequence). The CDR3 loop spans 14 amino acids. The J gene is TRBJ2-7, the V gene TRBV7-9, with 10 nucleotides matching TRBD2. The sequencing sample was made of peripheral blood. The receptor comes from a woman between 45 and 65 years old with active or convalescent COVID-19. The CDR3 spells CASRPSGSGYEQYF. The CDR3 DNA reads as TGTGCCAGCAGGCCTAGCGGGAGCGGCTACGAGCAGTACTTC.